The rows below give T cell receptor beta chains drawn from one sample of a study of T cells after yellow fever vaccination. TCRdb ran MiXCR on the 5' RACE reads and lists one entry per CDR3 protein. The table has around 310,000 distinct CDR3 sequences, 4% to 5.5% seen once; the top ten hold approximately 19%. Sequencing used PBMCs, obtained 15 days after the yellow fever booster vaccination. These receptors were obtained from a man aged 18 to 30 who received the YFV17D yellow fever vaccine. CDR3s include the opening cysteine and the closing phenylalanine or tryptophan. Not every row has a clone size; where given, it reads once, few, many or a size class.

v_call: TRBV7-6
clone_size: many
j_call: TRBJ1-1
cdr3_aa: CASSLAYADTEAFF

v_call: TRBV18
clone_size: NA
j_call: TRBJ1-1
cdr3_aa: CASSPKPTGLGTEAFF

v_call: TRBV7-2
clone_size: NA
j_call: TRBJ2-7
cdr3_aa: CASSLSLAGAAYEQYF

v_call: TRBV15
clone_size: many
j_call: TRBJ2-7
cdr3_aa: CATSRTGQSYEQYF

v_call: TRBV7-9
clone_size: few
j_call: TRBJ1-2
cdr3_aa: CASSSQTGESYGYTF

v_call: TRBV5-1
clone_size: few
j_call: TRBJ2-5
cdr3_aa: CATKDSDQETQYF

v_call: TRBV6-6
clone_size: many
j_call: TRBJ2-3
cdr3_aa: CASSPSGGPSTDTQYF

v_call: TRBV20-1
clone_size: few
j_call: TRBJ2-3
cdr3_aa: CSASQTSGPGDTQYF

v_call: TRBV12-3/TRBV12-4
clone_size: NA
j_call: TRBJ1-1
cdr3_aa: CASSLGRAVLFPIEAFF

v_call: TRBV5-1
clone_size: many
j_call: TRBJ2-1
cdr3_aa: CASSPSSGGATYNEQFF

v_call: TRBV12-3/TRBV12-4
clone_size: many
j_call: TRBJ1-1
cdr3_aa: CASRLRLHTEAFF

v_call: TRBV20-1
clone_size: few
j_call: TRBJ1-3
cdr3_aa: CSARGGDGNTIYF

v_call: TRBV13
clone_size: few
j_call: TRBJ1-5
cdr3_aa: CASSQGRLPQHF

v_call: TRBV20-1
clone_size: few
j_call: TRBJ1-1
cdr3_aa: CSATGGSGTEAFF

v_call: TRBV7-2
clone_size: many
j_call: TRBJ2-3
cdr3_aa: CASSYSPRDYTDTQYF

v_call: TRBV7-8
clone_size: many
j_call: TRBJ2-3
cdr3_aa: CASSRRQGNTDTQYF

v_call: TRBV7-2
clone_size: few
j_call: TRBJ2-5
cdr3_aa: CASSFQGKGETQYF

v_call: TRBV29-1
clone_size: NA
j_call: TRBJ1-2
cdr3_aa: CSVDWGEYGYTF

v_call: TRBV10-3
clone_size: many
j_call: TRBJ2-5
cdr3_aa: CAIMDSSQETQYF

v_call: TRBV18
clone_size: few
j_call: TRBJ2-3
cdr3_aa: CASSLSGGGPDTQYF

v_call: TRBV7-9
clone_size: many
j_call: TRBJ2-7
cdr3_aa: CASSPIRGPFSYEQYF

v_call: TRBV29-1
clone_size: many
j_call: TRBJ1-2
cdr3_aa: CSAGGPNYGYTF

v_call: TRBV20-1
clone_size: NA
j_call: TRBJ1-2
cdr3_aa: CSARDTGQGAGGYTF

v_call: TRBV4-2
clone_size: NA
j_call: TRBJ1-5
cdr3_aa: CASSQGDRGNQPQHF

v_call: TRBV6-2/TRBV6-3
clone_size: many
j_call: TRBJ2-2
cdr3_aa: CASSRMGDTGELFF

v_call: TRBV7-7
clone_size: few
j_call: TRBJ2-5
cdr3_aa: CASSLYGGEGETQYF

v_call: TRBV7-2
clone_size: many
j_call: TRBJ2-6
cdr3_aa: CASSLAASGANVLTF

v_call: TRBV20-1
clone_size: few
j_call: TRBJ1-1
cdr3_aa: CSARGQGRLYTEAFF

v_call: TRBV20-1
clone_size: many
j_call: TRBJ2-5
cdr3_aa: CSANYLGHRLETQYF

v_call: TRBV20-1
clone_size: few
j_call: TRBJ2-7
cdr3_aa: CSARGGNVYEQYF

v_call: TRBV7-3
clone_size: many
j_call: TRBJ1-6
cdr3_aa: CASSSGQGAYSPLHF

v_call: TRBV2
clone_size: many
j_call: TRBJ2-5
cdr3_aa: CASSDSWTGQETQYF

v_call: TRBV10-1
clone_size: few
j_call: TRBJ2-3
cdr3_aa: CASSPTIITDTQYF

v_call: TRBV10-3
clone_size: many
j_call: TRBJ1-2
cdr3_aa: CATRPLQANRNYGYTF

v_call: TRBV4-3
clone_size: few
j_call: TRBJ2-2
cdr3_aa: CASSPSPTSGAGELFF

v_call: TRBV20-1
clone_size: few
j_call: TRBJ2-6
cdr3_aa: CSAIESSGANVLTF

v_call: TRBV29-1
clone_size: many
j_call: TRBJ2-5
cdr3_aa: CSVDRGAQETQYF

v_call: TRBV6-2/TRBV6-3
clone_size: NA
j_call: TRBJ1-5
cdr3_aa: CASSDSDRPDQPQHF

v_call: TRBV20-1
clone_size: many
j_call: TRBJ2-5
cdr3_aa: CSARDRSSGVEAQYF

v_call: TRBV6-5
clone_size: few
j_call: TRBJ1-3
cdr3_aa: CASSNGGNTIYF

v_call: TRBV5-1
clone_size: few
j_call: TRBJ2-5
cdr3_aa: CASSLVVDLQETQYF

v_call: TRBV7-9
clone_size: many
j_call: TRBJ1-6
cdr3_aa: CASSQTGQGLSPLHF

v_call: TRBV7-2
clone_size: many
j_call: TRBJ2-2
cdr3_aa: CASTPQTGTGELFF

v_call: TRBV6-5
clone_size: many
j_call: TRBJ2-5
cdr3_aa: CASSYSRARLGETQYF

v_call: TRBV6-6
clone_size: many
j_call: TRBJ1-1
cdr3_aa: CASSYPGQGDTEAFF